These 5 T cell receptor beta chains were sequenced from one sample in a study of cytomegalovirus exposure and HLA in healthy donors. PCR primers comprised 60 Vbeta and 13 Jbeta primers. The protocol was immunoSEQ multiplex PCR, while the TCRdb copy is restricted to in-frame clones and leaves out a portion. The table has 150,000 to 160,000 clones, 70% to 80% seen once. The sample was PBMCs. The receptors derive from a man in his thirties or forties in good health and CMV-seropositive.

This chain links TRBV4-2 with TRBJ1-1; tentative D call: TRBD1 (5 bases). Germline-derived CDR1 and CDR2 are LGHNA and YNFKEQ. The CDR3 is 16 amino acids. V was trimmed by 0 bases and J by 2 bases, leaving 13 bases between them. This chain's CDR3 is CASSQDWGDLNTEAFF. Written as DNA, the CDR3 is TGTGCCAGCAGCCAAGATTGGGGGGACCTAAACACTGAAGCTTTCTTT.

The chain joins TRBV7-9 to TRBJ1-3; D gene ambiguous. CDR3 length equals 12 residues. Germline CDR1 and CDR2: SEHNR and FQNEAQ (reference sequence). V dropped 1 base and J dropped 6 bases, with 4 bases sitting between them. The CDR3 DNA sequence: TGTGCCAGCAGCTTAGGGGCAAACACCATATATTTT. Protein: CASSLGANTIYF.

This clone appeared a few times. V is TRBV7-8 and J is TRBJ2-2; weak D call: TRBD1 (5 bases). There are 16 residues in the CDR3. V dropped 1 base and J dropped 6 bases, with 15 bases sitting between them. CDR1 and CDR2 (germline): SGHVS, FQNEAQ. The DNA for the CDR3 is TGTGCCAGCAGCTTAGACTCCAGGGCCCCCGCCGGGGAGCTGTTTTTT. As protein: CASSLDSRAPAGELFF.

Only a few counts were recorded for this clone. The rearrangement uses TRBV6-6 and TRBJ2-7, with 8 bases lining up with TRBD2. This CDR3 contains 15 residues. CDR1 MNHNY and CDR2 SVGAGI come from the germline V gene (reference sequence). Trimming took 0 bases from V and 4 from J; bases not matched to a gene: 5. This CDR3 reads CASSYSVGGGYEQYF. The CDR3 bases are TGTGCCAGCAGTTACTCGGTGGGCGGGGGGTACGAGCAGTACTTC.

V is TRBV28 and J is TRBJ2-7, with a tentative D call TRBD2 (5 bases). The V end lost 4 bases, the J end lost 4 bases, and 5 bases lay between the germline ends. CDR1 is MDHEN, CDR2 SYDVKM, per germline. CDR3 length: 11 amino acids. CDR3 sequence: CASSSGYEQYF. CDR3 nucleotides: TGTGCCAGCAGTTCGGGGTACGAGCAGTACTTC.